This T cell receptor (beta chain) was captured by sequencing in a study of Ad26.COV2.S vaccination and SARS-CoV-2 variants. Treatment of the sample: 19 received Ad26.COV2.S at low or high dose, single or two shots; about 5 received placebo; per-sample allocation not given. Sampling was performed 63 days after the first vaccine or placebo injection. The assay was immunoSEQ multiplex PCR, and TCRdb's table has in-frame clones only and misses some. The sample gives 300,000 to 350,000 clones, approximately 87% of which show up once; about 5% is in the top ten. Germline V gives CDR1 GTSNPN, CDR2 SVGIG (reference sequence). This CDR3 region has 13 residues. V was pared by 5 bases and J by 7 bases, with 5 bases of the junction left unmatched.

The source material was peripheral blood, sampled in a trial of Ad26.COV2.S vaccine versus placebo. This chain uses TRBV30 with TRBJ1-4; the match to TRBD1 covers 9 bases. This TCR was recovered from a person between 18 and 59 years old who received the Ad26.COV2.S COVID-19 vaccine or a placebo. CDR3 nucleotides: TGTGCCTGGGCTACAGGGGGCTCTGAAAAACTGTTTTTT. This translates into CAWATGGSEKLFF. The full variable domain, completed using reference TRBV30 and TRBJ1-4, is SQTIHQWPATLVQPVGSPLSLECTVEGTSNPNLYWYRQAAGRGLQLLFYSVGIGQISSEVPQNLSASRPQDRQFILSSKKLLLSDSGFYLCAWATGGSEKLFFGSGTQLSVL.